Reported below is one T cell receptor (beta chain). Its antigen is unidentified. The PCR was carried out with 60 Vbeta primers and 13 Jbeta primers. Profiled with immunoSEQ multiplex PCR; TCRdb holds only in-frame clones, not every one. The sample has 150,000 to 200,000 clones, approximately 83% seen once. This CDR3 contains 12 residues. CDR1 and CDR2 (germline): SQVTM, ANQGSEA. V was pared by 5 bases and J by 4 bases, with 9 bases between. The sample originates from a study of cytomegalovirus exposure and HLA in healthy donors. Study results and limitations: CMV serostatus stood as the only immune exposure information on hand.

The sequence derives from a man aged 18 to 35 in good health and CMV-seropositive. The chain links TRBV29-1 to TRBJ1-5; weak D call: TRBD1 (6 bases). Sample: PBMCs. The CDR3 reads CSVRDTNQPQHF. In nucleotides, the CDR3 is TGCAGCGTTCGGGACACAAATCAGCCCCAGCATTTT.